This T cell receptor beta chain was identified in a study of memory CD4+ T cells and cytomegalovirus serostatus. General observations from the study: 67 of 164 known CMV-associated TCRbeta sequences appeared in CD4+ memory.

Single viable CD3+CD4+CD8-CD45RO+ cells were sorted as the memory CD4+ T cells. CMV serostatus came from serum IgG against pp150, pp28, p38, p52. Notes on this clone: The antigen remains undetermined.

The CDR3 runs 13 residues. V lost 2 bases and J lost 4, with 9 bases in between. The germline CDR1 and CDR2 sequences are SGHVS and FQNEAQ. Profiling relied on immunoSEQ multiplex PCR, and the TCRdb table lists in-frame clones only, not all of them. The sample lists some 58,000 clones; 77% were seen once. The J gene is TRBJ2-7, the V gene TRBV7-8; D not resolved. The specimen sequenced was memory CD4+ T cells from blood. The sequence derives from an adult in good health and CMV-seronegative. This CDR3 is CASSLSGTYEQYF. The CDR3, as DNA: TGTGCCAGCAGCTTAAGTGGAACTTACGAGCAGTACTTC.